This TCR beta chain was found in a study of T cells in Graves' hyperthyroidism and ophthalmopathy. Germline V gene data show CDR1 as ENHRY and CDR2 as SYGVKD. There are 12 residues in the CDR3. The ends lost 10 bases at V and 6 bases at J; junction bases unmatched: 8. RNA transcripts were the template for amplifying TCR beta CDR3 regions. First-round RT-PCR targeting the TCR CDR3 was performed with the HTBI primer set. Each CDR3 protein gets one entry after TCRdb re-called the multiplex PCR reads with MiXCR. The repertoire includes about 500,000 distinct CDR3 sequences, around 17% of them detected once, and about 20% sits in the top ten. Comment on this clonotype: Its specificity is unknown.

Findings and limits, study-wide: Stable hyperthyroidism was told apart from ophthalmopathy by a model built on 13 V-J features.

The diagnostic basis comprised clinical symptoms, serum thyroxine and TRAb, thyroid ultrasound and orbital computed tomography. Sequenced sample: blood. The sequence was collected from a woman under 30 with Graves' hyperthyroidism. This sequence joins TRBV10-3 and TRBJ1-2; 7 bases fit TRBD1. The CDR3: CATQTGRDGYTF. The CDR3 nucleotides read TGTGCCACCCAGACAGGGAGGGATGGCTACACCTTC.